A single sample is the source of the 15 T cell receptor beta chains below, sequenced in a study of human T cells and chemical hapten exposure. TCRdb reprocessed the RACE reads with MiXCR, giving one entry per CDR3 protein. The repertoire has around 300,000 distinct CDR3 sequences, about 5% of them found once; the top ten carry 7% to 10%. The time point here: pre-sensitization, week 0. As to treatment: therapeutic diphenylcyclopropenone sensitization with weekly scalp DPC. This sample comprised whole blood, obtained in connection with sensitization to the hapten diphenylcyclopropenone (DPC). These TCRs come from a woman aged 18-29 years with alopecia areata. Some clones in this sample may be carry-over from other donors' samples.

Many counts were recorded for this clonotype. This chain connects TRBV10-3 to TRBJ1-6, with D perhaps matching TRBD1 (6 bases). This CDR3 region has 14 residues. Germline CDR1 is ENHRY and CDR2 is SYGVKD. The V and J ends lost 5 bases and 3 bases respectively, with 8 bases between them. CDR3 coding DNA: TGTGCCATCAGTAGGACAGACTATAATTCACCCCTCCACTTT. Protein product: CAISRTDYNSPLHF.

This clonotype showed up many times. The chain couples TRBV7-8 to TRBJ2-7; 9 positions match TRBD1. V lost 1 base to trimming and J lost 3 bases; unmatched junction nucleotides: 4. The CDR3 has 15 residues. Per germline, CDR1 SGHVS and CDR2 FQNEAQ. Here the CDR3 DNA reads TGTGCCAGCAGCTTAGAAGGGACAGGGTACTACGAGCAGTACTTC. Translated: CASSLEGTGYYEQYF.

This clonotype was counted between two and nine times. V usage is TRBV10-3 and J usage is TRBJ2-6; D remains unclear. V lost 3 bases and J lost 1, with 16 bases in between. CDR3 length: 18 residues. CDR1 ENHRY and CDR2 SYGVKD come from the germline V gene. The CDR3 bases are TGTGCCATCAGTGAAAACAGCCTCGGGTCATCTGGGGCCAACGTCCTGACTTTC. Translating gives CAISENSLGSSGANVLTF.

The chain recombines TRBV4-3 with TRBJ2-3, with 12 positions matching TRBD2. J lost 14 bases, V lost 2 bases, and 5 bases had no gene match. The CDR3 consists of 13 residues. The germline CDR1 and CDR2 sequences are LGHNA and YSLEER. The CDR3 region has the DNA TGCGCCAGCAGCCAATCTACTAGCGGGGGGAGGTATTTT. Translation: CASSQSTSGGRYF.

This clonotype was seen more than once but under ten times. This chain connects TRBV25-1 to TRBJ1-1, with 7 bases matching TRBD1. V lost 6 bases to trimming and J lost 1 base; unmatched junction nucleotides: 8. The CDR3 spans 15 residues. Germline CDR1 reads MGHDK; CDR2 reads SYGVNS. CDR3 in amino acids: CASSAPGTANTEAFF. CDR3 in DNA: TGTGCCAGCAGCGCACCTGGGACAGCGAACACTGAAGCTTTCTTT.

This clonotype was observed many times. The genes are TRBV7-2 and TRBJ2-3; possible D gene TRBD1, 5 bases. V was shortened by 1 base and J by 4 bases, with 9 bases between the two germline ends. Germline V gives CDR1 SGHTA, CDR2 FQGNSA. This CDR3 has 14 amino acids. CDR3 region: CASSLDTGSDTQYF. The CDR3 DNA sequence: TGTGCCAGCAGCTTAGACACAGGATCAGATACGCAGTATTTT.

This chain uses TRBV27 with TRBJ1-6; 10 nucleotides line up with TRBD1. From germline, CDR1 is MNHEY and CDR2 SMNVEV (reference sequence). Trimming at V came to 6 bases and at J to 7 bases, leaving 9 bases not matched to a gene. CDR3 length: 16 residues. The DNA for the CDR3 is TGTGCCAGCAGAACCGGGACAGGGGTAATCAATTCACCCCTCCACTTT. Its protein is CASRTGTGVINSPLHF.

The chain recombines TRBV12-3 or TRBV12-4 with TRBJ2-1; the D is unclear. Trimming pared 1 base from V and 7 bases from J, leaving 11 bases between. The CDR3 totals 14 residues. The CDR3 DNA follows: TGTGCCAGCAGTTTAGGGGCCAGGTCGAATGAGCAGTTCTTC. Its protein product is CASSLGARSNEQFF.

The J gene is TRBJ1-2, the V gene TRBV4-2; a possible D gene is TRBD1 (6 bases). This CDR3 is built from 17 residues. V lost 0 bases and J lost 7, with 21 bases in between. Germline V gives CDR1 LGHNA, CDR2 YNFKEQ. The CDR3 bases are TGTGCCAGCAGCCAAGAGGTCGGTCGGGGCCCAGGGGTTGGCTACACCTTC. Protein: CASSQEVGRGPGVGYTF.

The chain employs TRBV10-3 and TRBJ1-3; D gene uncertain. The V end was cut by 2 bases, the J end by 0 bases, with 5 bases between. The CDR3 has 14 residues. The germline V gene has CDR1 ENHRY and CDR2 SYGVKD. CDR3 bases: TGTGCCATCAGTGAGACGGACTCTGGAAACACCATATATTTT. It encodes CAISETDSGNTIYF.

This clonotype has ten or more counts. The chain links TRBV2 to TRBJ2-2; D ambiguous. The germline CDR1 and CDR2 sequences are SNHLY and FYNNEI. The CDR3 extends over 14 amino acids. The V end lost 4 bases, the J end lost 6 bases, and 12 bases lay between the germline ends. Here the CDR3 DNA reads TGTGCCAGCAGTGTAGACTCCAGAGCCGGGGAGCTGTTTTTT. Translation: CASSVDSRAGELFF.

The gene calls are TRBV6-6 and TRBJ2-2, with D perhaps given as TRBD1 or TRBD2 (5 bases each). Germline CDR1 and CDR2: MNHNY and SVGAGI (reference sequence). The germline V and J ends were trimmed by 0 bases and 2 bases, with 10 bases remaining between them. The CDR3 spans 16 residues. The DNA of the CDR3 is TGTGCCAGCAGTTACTCTCGGGGCGCAAACACCGGGGAGCTGTTTTTT. It codes for CASSYSRGANTGELFF.

This clonotype was seen only a few times. The rearrangement links TRBV5-6 to TRBJ2-4; 7 nucleotides agree with TRBD1. V was pared by 3 bases and J by 1 base, with 4 bases of the junction left unmatched. The CDR3 runs to 15 residues. CDR1 is SGHDT and CDR2 is YYEEEE in the germline V gene. The CDR3 sequence is CASSSTGVAKNIQYF. The DNA of the CDR3 is TGTGCCAGCAGCTCCACAGGGGTGGCCAAAAACATTCAGTACTTC.

With regard to this clonotype: A much more abundant neighbour one base away suggests this may be a read error. This rearrangement joins TRBV23-1 to TRBJ1-6, with TRBD1 as a possible D gene (6 bases). TRBV23-1 falls under the ORF class, with uncertain function. V was clipped by 10 bases and J by 11 bases, with 27 bases between them. The CDR3 is 16 amino acids. The CDR3 sequence is CATPGGAAFDNTPLHF. CDR3 bases: TGCGCCACCCCCGGGGGGGCGGCCTTCGACAATACACCCCTCCACTTT.

This sequence joins TRBV29-1 and TRBJ2-1, with D possibly matching TRBD2 (5 bases). The germline gives CDR1 SQVTM, CDR2 ANQGSEA. The CDR3 loop spans 14 amino acids. V was pared by 5 bases and J by 1 base, with 12 bases between. CDR3 sequence: CSVPGLRSYNEQFF. The DNA for the CDR3 is TGCAGCGTTCCCGGACTTCGGTCCTACAATGAGCAGTTCTTC.